Listed below are T cell receptor beta chains from one sample, sequenced in a study of cytomegalovirus exposure and HLA in healthy donors. TCRdb's copy holds only in-frame clones and misses some; the assay was immunoSEQ multiplex PCR. The repertoire has about 170,000 clones, 75% to 90% of them found once; the top ten carry more than 2%. Sequencing was performed on PBMCs. These receptors all come from a woman between 18 and 29 years old in good health and CMV-seronegative. CDR3s include the opening cysteine and the closing phenylalanine or tryptophan. Each record gives: J gene, D gene, V gene, clone size, CDR3 protein, CDR3 DNA. D genes are given only for firm matches. Some rows mark clone size as missing; the rest say once, few, many or name a class of expanded clone.

TRBJ2-5 | TRBD2 | TRBV2 | . | CASSEGLAGGQETQYF | TGTGCCAGCAGTGAAGGGTTAGCGGGAGGGCAAGAGACCCAGTACTTC
TRBJ1-2 | . | TRBV4-1 | . | CASSQPTTGRPYGYTF | TGCGCCAGCAGCCAACCTACGACAGGCCGGCCCTATGGCTACACCTTC
TRBJ1-1 | . | TRBV4-1 | . | CASRPDRNTEAFF | TGCGCCAGCAGACCGGACAGGAACACTGAAGCTTTCTTT
TRBJ1-4 | . | TRBV11-2 | . | CASMRWGEEKLFF | TGTGCCAGCATGCGGTGGGGGGAGGAAAAACTGTTTTTT
TRBJ2-7 | . | TRBV7-2 | . | CASSPRIAREQYF | TGTGCCAGCAGCCCTCGGATAGCTCGGGAGCAGTACTTC
TRBJ2-2 | . | TRBV6-1 | . | CASCQGGSAGELFF | TGTGCCAGCTGCCAGGGGGGATCGGCCGGGGAGCTGTTTTTT
TRBJ1-2 | . | TRBV12-5 | . | CASGSQGTRYGYTF | TGTGCTAGTGGTTCCCAGGGAACCCGCTATGGCTACACCTTC
TRBJ2-3 | . | TRBV7-6 | . | CASHHGGLNSLQTSKYTDTQYF | TGTGCCAGCCACCACGGGGGGCTAAACTCACTTCAAACATCCAAGTACACAGATACGCAGTATTTT
TRBJ2-7 | TRBD2 | TRBV9 | . | CASSLAGASYEQYF | TGTGCCAGCAGTCTAGCGGGGGCTTCCTACGAGCAGTACTTC
TRBJ2-7 | . | TRBV10-1 | . | CAIRLGKVQYF | TGCGCCATAAGACTAGGGAAAGTGCAGTACTTC
TRBJ2-7 | . | TRBV6-5 | few | CASSITTGDEQYF | TGTGCCAGCAGTATAACGACAGGAGACGAGCAGTACTTC
TRBJ1-5 | . | TRBV6-1 | once | CASSERQGKFNQPQHF | TGTGCCAGCAGTGAACGTCAGGGAAAATTCAATCAGCCCCAGCATTTT
TRBJ1-4 | TRBD1 | TRBV6-5 | . | CASSYLLRQGPEKLFF | TGTGCCAGCAGTTATCTTTTAAGACAGGGACCTGAAAAACTGTTTTTT
TRBJ2-7 | TRBD1 | TRBV2 | . | CASVGQGEVGEQYF | TGTGCCAGCGTAGGACAGGGGGAGGTAGGCGAGCAGTACTTC
TRBJ2-1 | . | TRBV6-5 | . | CASSYSRVRNEQFF | TGTGCCAGCAGTTACTCGAGGGTCCGAAATGAGCAGTTCTTC
TRBJ2-3 | TRBD2 | TRBV29-1 | . | CSVEDGAGVRDTQYF | TGCAGCGTTGAAGATGGGGCGGGAGTTAGAGATACGCAGTATTTT
TRBJ2-1 | . | TRBV19 | few | CASSIERVSGEQFF | TGTGCCAGTAGTATTGAGCGGGTGTCGGGTGAGCAGTTCTTC
TRBJ2-7 | . | TRBV6-1 | . | CASSLDSTYEQYF | TGTGCCAGCAGCCTGGACAGTACCTACGAGCAGTACTTC
TRBJ1-4 | . | TRBV25-1 | . | CASSVTVATNEKLFF | TGTGCCAGCAGTGTGACAGTTGCAACTAATGAAAAACTGTTTTTT
TRBJ1-3 | . | TRBV7-9 | . | CASSLVGASGNTIYF | TGTGCCAGCAGCTTAGTAGGGGCCTCTGGAAACACCATATATTTT
TRBJ2-7 | . | TRBV6-5 | . | CASSYSAKGNPYEQYF | TGTGCCAGCAGTTACTCCGCAAAGGGGAATCCGTACGAGCAGTACTTC
TRBJ2-7 | TRBD1 | TRBV5-5 | . | CASSPEWTGNEQYF | TGTGCCAGCAGCCCGGAGTGGACAGGGAACGAGCAGTACTTC